This T cell receptor (beta chain) came from a study of beta chain features in type 1 diabetes. Whole-study results and caveats: Cells carrying high TCR expression could end up over-represented when cDNA is sequenced. Type 1 diabetes patients showed a moderate but significant shortening of TCRB CDR3s in all four CD4+ subsets.

This clone occurred a few times. Its target is unknown. Expressed TCRB transcripts were sequenced because the entire RNA isolate underwent reverse transcription. Naive, central memory and regulatory T cell samples averaged approximately 3.9 million immunoSEQ reads each. Produced via immunoSEQ multiplex PCR; TCRdb's table is partial and in-frame only. The sample holds about 45,000 clones; approximately 68% are singletons and the top ten take about 2%. Looked up from germline, CDR1 is SGHNT and CDR2 is YENEEA. The CDR3 length is 14 residues. Trimming stripped 0 bases from V and 11 bases from J, with 14 bases between. CD45RO/CCR7/CD25/CD127/CD95/CD27 separated CD4+ naive, central memory, regulatory and stem cell-like memory cells by sorting.

The genes are TRBV11-3 and TRBJ2-1; D might be TRBD2 (5 bases). This clonotype was obtained from a woman aged 18-35 years with type 1 diabetes. The sample was Tregs from blood. CDR3 sequence reads: CASSLEGARGKQFF. The CDR3 bases are TGTGCCAGCAGCTTAGAAGGTGCACGGGGTAAGCAGTTCTTC.